Presented here are 26 T cell receptor beta chains from one specimen sequenced in a study of T-cell reconstitution after alpha-beta-depleted transplantation in children. The library targeted TCRbeta and was prepared with unique molecular identifiers. One entry per CDR3 protein results from TCRdb running MiXCR on the PCR reads. The sample lists 450,000 to 500,000 distinct CDR3 sequences, approximately 12% occurring once. Sequenced material: PBMCs from the stem cell graft donor, taken from the stem cell graft. These receptor sequences come from a human donor who donated a stem cell graft to a child with combined immunodeficiency.

This chain joins TRBV5-1 and TRBJ2-5, with D perhaps TRBD1 or TRBD2 (5 bases each). The CDR3 loop spans 13 amino acids. V was pared by 4 bases and J by 3 bases, with 10 bases between. Germline loops: CDR1 SGHRS, CDR2 YFSETQ. This chain's CDR3 is CASSGGPKETQYF. CDR3 DNA sequence: TGCGCCAGCAGCGGGGGACCGAAAGAGACCCAGTACTTC. Drawing the rest from reference TRBV5-1 and TRBJ2-5, the complete variable domain is KAGVTQTPRYLIKTRGQQVTLSCSPISGHRSVSWYQQTPGQGLQFLFEYFSETQRNKGNFPGRFSGRQFSNSRSEMNVSTLELGDSALYLCASSGGPKETQYFGPGTRLLVL.

There are many counts of this clonotype. The rearrangement uses TRBV5-1 and TRBJ2-5; 7 bases agree with TRBD1. Germline V gives CDR1 SGHRS, CDR2 YFSETQ. V lost 4 bases, J lost 1 base, and 7 bases stayed unmatched. The CDR3 sequence is 15 residues long. This chain's CDR3 is CASSPQGTVQETQYF. In DNA form, the CDR3 reads TGCGCCAGCAGCCCACAAGGGACAGTCCAAGAGACCCAGTACTTC.

The sample holds a few counts of this clonotype. The chain uses TRBV5-1 and TRBJ2-1; D not resolved. The CDR3 has 17 residues. Germline assignment: CDR1 SGHRS and CDR2 YFSETQ. The V gene lost 0 bases and the J gene lost 7 bases, with 20 bases spanning the gap. The CDR3 DNA reads TGCGCCAGCAGCTTGGGGACCTCGGCTCCCGTGTTGAATGAGCAGTTCTTC. It specifies CASSLGTSAPVLNEQFF.

This clonotype occurred a few times. This chain links TRBV7-7 with TRBJ2-2, with a possible D match to TRBD2 (5 bases). V lost 5 bases, J lost 0 bases, and 10 bases lay in between. This CDR3 contains 15 residues. Germline V gives CDR1 SSHAT, CDR2 FNYEAQ (reference sequence). The CDR3 DNA follows: TGTGCCAGCAGCCCCGAGGGCCCGAACACCGGGGAGCTGTTTTTT. The encoded protein is CASSPEGPNTGELFF.

V is TRBV27 and J is TRBJ2-7, with 7 bases lining up with TRBD2. With 5 bases clipped from V and 5 bases from J, the junction kept 15 bases outside the gene matches. The CDR3 is 16 residues long. The germline gives CDR1 MNHEY, CDR2 SMNVEV (reference sequence). The DNA for the CDR3 is TGTGCCAGCAGTCCATGGCCGCGCGGGAGCACCCACGAGCAGTACTTC. Translation gives CASSPWPRGSTHEQYF.

This clonotype was found a few times. The chain has TRBV7-9 and TRBJ1-4, with TRBD1 matching 10 bases. V lost 5 bases and J lost 7; bases outside the gene matches: 7. CDR3 length: 15 residues. CDR1 SEHNR and CDR2 FQNEAQ come from the germline V gene (reference sequence). The CDR3 sequence is CASSLRQGAIEKLFF. DNA for the CDR3: TGTGCCAGCAGCCTCAGACAGGGGGCAATTGAAAAACTGTTTTTT. Complete variable domain (other parts from reference TRBV7-9 and TRBJ1-4): DTGVSQNPRHKITKRGQNVTFRCDPISEHNRLYWYRQTLGQGPEFLTYFQNEAQLEKSRLLSDRFSAERPKGSFSTLEIQRTEQGDSAMYLCASSLRQGAIEKLFFGSGTQLSVL.

This clonotype was seen a handful of times. The chain recombines TRBV7-3 with TRBJ2-1; tentative D call: TRBD2 (6 bases). The CDR3 spans 15 residues. V dropped 5 bases and J dropped 4 bases, with 15 bases sitting between them. Looked up from germline, CDR1 is SGHTA and CDR2 is FQGTGA. The CDR3 DNA reads TGTGCCAGCAGCACGCGGGGAAGTACTTACAATGAGCAGTTCTTC. Translated: CASSTRGSTYNEQFF.

The sample holds a few counts of this clonotype. The chain combines TRBV9 with TRBJ2-5; possibly TRBD2 for D (5 bases). Germline V lookup: CDR1 SGDLS, CDR2 YYNGEE. The V end was cut by 0 bases, the J end by 4 bases, with 10 bases between. The CDR3 is 14 residues long. The CDR3 here is CASSVGKAGETQYF. For the CDR3, the DNA is TGTGCCAGCAGCGTAGGGAAGGCGGGAGAGACCCAGTACTTC. The whole variable domain, remainder taken from reference TRBV9 and TRBJ2-5, is DSGVTQTPKHLITATGQRVTLRCSPRSGDLSVYWYQQSLDQGLQFLIQYYNGEERAKGNILERFSAQQFPDLHSELNLSSLELGDSALYFCASSVGKAGETQYFGPGTRLLVL.

In this sample, this clonotype turned up a few times. J is TRBJ2-7 and V is TRBV10-2; 10 bases fit TRBD1. Trimming at V came to 6 bases and at J to 4 bases, leaving 12 bases not matched to a gene. Germline CDR1 WSHSY, CDR2 SAAADI. The length of the CDR3 is 16 residues. The CDR3 coding sequence is TGCGCCAGCAGCTTAAGACAGGGGGCAAGGGTATACGAGCAGTACTTC. This sequence encodes CASSLRQGARVYEQYF.

Only a few counts were recorded for this clonotype. V usage is TRBV11-2 and J usage is TRBJ2-1; 9 bases align to TRBD2. The V gene's germline CDR1 is SGHAT and CDR2 FQNNGV. This CDR3 spans 13 amino acids. V was pared by 8 bases and J by 9 bases, with 8 bases of the junction left unmatched. CDR3 residues: CASEASGKGEQFF. DNA of the CDR3: TGTGCCAGCGAGGCTAGCGGGAAGGGTGAGCAGTTCTTC.

This clonotype was seen many times. This rearrangement joins TRBV10-3 to TRBJ2-1; possible D gene TRBD1, 5 bases. The CDR3 has 17 residues. The ends were cut back, 0 bases at V and 0 bases at J, with 12 bases in the middle. From germline, CDR1 is ENHRY and CDR2 SYGVKD. Here the CDR3 DNA reads TGTGCCATCAGTGAGTCGATTCAGGGCGGCTCCTACAATGAGCAGTTCTTC. The encoded protein is CAISESIQGGSYNEQFF.

This clonotype is a singleton in its sample. V gene TRBV19 combines with J gene TRBJ2-5; D perhaps matches TRBD2 (5 bases). V lost 5 bases, J lost 4 bases, and 14 bases lay in between. CDR1 LNHDA and CDR2 SQIVND come from the germline V gene (reference sequence). The CDR3 loop spans 14 amino acids. In DNA form, the CDR3 reads TGTGCCAGTAGTGCCCCTAGCAGTGGAGAGACCCAGTACTTC. Residues: CASSAPSSGETQYF.

This clonotype was picked up a small number of times. The chain joins TRBV6-5 to TRBJ1-6; TRBD1 matches 7 bases. The V segment lost 0 bases and the J segment 8 bases; nucleotides outside the gene matches: 7. The CDR3 loop spans 16 amino acids. CDR1 is MNHEY, CDR2 SVGAGI, per germline. The CDR3 here is CASSYSLGQFYSPLHF. DNA of the CDR3: TGTGCCAGCAGTTACTCCCTGGGACAGTTTTATTCACCCCTCCACTTT.

V usage is TRBV7-8 and J usage is TRBJ1-1; a possible D gene is TRBD1 (6 bases). This CDR3 comprises 15 residues. V shed 1 base and J shed 3 bases, with 12 bases lying between them. Germline V gives CDR1 SGHVS, CDR2 FQNEAQ. CDR3 in DNA: TGTGCCAGCAGCTTAGGAGTTGGGGGCCACACTGAAGCTTTCTTT. Translated, it gives CASSLGVGGHTEAFF.

This clonotype has at least ten counts. The V and J genes are TRBV7-2 and TRBJ2-2; D possibly matches TRBD1 or TRBD2 (5 bases each). There are 17 residues in the CDR3. The V end lost 3 bases, the J end lost 6 bases, and 20 bases lay between the germline ends. CDR1 is SGHTA and CDR2 is FQGNSA in the germline V gene. For the CDR3, the DNA is TGTGCCAGCAGCTTGGTTCGGTTGACGGTGGGGGCCGGGGAGCTGTTTTTT. Translated, it gives CASSLVRLTVGAGELFF.

This clonotype was counted ten times or more. The rearrangement uses TRBV12-3 or TRBV12-4 and TRBJ2-1; the D is unclear. CDR3 length: 13 residues. Trimming left V 7 bases short and J 1 base short, with 8 bases between. CDR3 sequence (DNA): TGTGCCAGCATGTCCCCTTCCTACAATGAGCAGTTCTTC. Protein product: CASMSPSYNEQFF.

Only a few counts were recorded for this clonotype. The chain employs TRBV11-2 and TRBJ2-5; D uncertain. Germline CDR1 SGHAT, CDR2 FQNNGV. CDR3 length equals 13 residues. The germline V and J ends were trimmed by 6 bases and 5 bases, with 13 bases remaining between them. The CDR3 sequence: CASRPGGVETQYF. The CDR3 bases are TGTGCCAGCAGGCCGGGCGGCGTCGAGACCCAGTACTTC.

This clonotype turned up a few times. The genes are TRBV12-3 or TRBV12-4 and TRBJ1-1; no firm D call. CDR3 length: 13 amino acids. The V end lost 7 bases, the J end lost 0 bases, and 9 bases lay between the germline ends. Written as DNA, the CDR3 is TGTGCCAGCACCCGGACGCTGAACACTGAAGCTTTCTTT. Its translation is CASTRTLNTEAFF.

This clonotype was observed a few times. This sequence joins TRBV10-3 and TRBJ2-7; TRBD2 matches at 8 bases. CDR1 and CDR2 from the germline V gene are ENHRY and SYGVKD. The CDR3 runs 12 residues. Losses at the gene ends were 8 bases for V and 6 bases for J; bases not matched to a gene: 6. The CDR3 DNA is TGTGCCATCTCGGCGGGGGGCCGCGAGCAGTACTTC. Residues: CAISAGGREQYF.

The table lists this clonotype with a few counts. This chain joins TRBV5-6 and TRBJ2-2; D not certain. The V end lost 4 bases, the J end lost 6 bases, and 10 bases lay between the germline ends. Germline V gene data show CDR1 as SGHDT and CDR2 as YYEEEE. This CDR3 is built from 13 residues. CDR3: CASSPDPSGELFF. CDR3 bases: TGTGCCAGCAGCCCAGACCCCTCCGGGGAGCTGTTTTTT.

This clonotype appeared many times. This chain connects TRBV7-9 to TRBJ1-5; D is uncertain. The germline V gene encodes CDR1 SEHNR and CDR2 FQNEAQ (reference sequence). The CDR3 length is 15 residues. V was cut by 3 bases and J by 2 bases, with 11 bases left in between. The CDR3 loop is CASSFDGAGNQPQHF. In nucleotides, the CDR3 is TGTGCCAGCAGCTTTGACGGAGCTGGCAATCAGCCCCAGCATTTT.

The chain links TRBV25-1 to TRBJ2-5; D uncertain. The CDR3 has 15 amino acids. V was clipped by 3 bases and J by 5 bases, with 16 bases between them. In germline, CDR1 is MGHDK, CDR2 SYGVNS. The CDR3 reads CASSESPPRLETQYF. The CDR3 nucleotides read TGTGCCAGCAGTGAGTCGCCCCCCCGTCTGGAGACCCAGTACTTC.

There are a few counts of this clonotype. The V gene is TRBV12-3 or TRBV12-4, the J gene TRBJ1-4; D gene ambiguous. The V gene lost 1 base and the J gene lost 8 bases, with 14 bases spanning the gap. The CDR3 has 15 amino acids. Written as DNA, the CDR3 is TGTGCCAGCAGTTTAGGAGGCGGCCGGCGCGAAAAACTGTTTTTT. It specifies CASSLGGGRREKLFF.

This clonotype was detected many times. The gene calls are TRBV6-2 or TRBV6-3 and TRBJ2-7, with 7 bases that match TRBD1. V shed 1 base, J shed 2 bases, and the junction held 11 bases outside the gene matches. The CDR3 is 17 residues long. Per the germline V gene, CDR1 is MNHEY and CDR2 is SVGEGT. In DNA, the CDR3 is TGTGCCAGCAGTTACTTACTATTGCCGGGACAGACCTACGAGCAGTACTTC. It yields the protein CASSYLLLPGQTYEQYF.

This clonotype was observed once. This clone may be a read error of a much larger clone one base away. This rearrangement joins TRBV29-1 to TRBJ2-3; TRBD2 is a possible D gene (6 bases). There are 13 residues in the CDR3. From germline, CDR1 is SQVTM and CDR2 ANQGSEA. The CDR3 loop reads CSLRGLNTNTQYF. CDR3 nucleotides: TGCAGCCTTCGGGGACTTAACACAAATACGCAGTATTTT.

This clonotype appeared many times. This rearrangement joins TRBV3-1 to TRBJ1-3, with 7 bases aligning to TRBD1. Trimming at V came to 5 bases and at J to 4 bases, leaving 5 bases not matched to a gene. The CDR3 extends over 14 amino acids. The germline gives CDR1 LGHDT, CDR2 YNNKEL (reference sequence). CDR3 DNA sequence: TGTGCCAGCAGCTACAGGGGTGCCGGAAACACCATATATTTT. Its translation: CASSYRGAGNTIYF.